The present T cell receptor beta chain was sequenced within a study of T cell responses to AZD1222 COVID-19 vaccine. This clone was seen a handful of times. Antigen unknown. Study outcomes and limitations: In the spike-specific TCR repertoire, nearly half reportedly target unmutated variant regions. When two AZD1222 doses had been given, Spike-specific TCR breadth and depth rose. Donors, mostly white British, included more females; clonal diversity was possibly underestimated.

Sequenced by immunoSEQ multiplex PCR; TCRdb stores in-frame clones only, minus some. In the table there are around 130,000 clones, roughly 84% of which are singletons. With 5 bases removed from V and 0 bases from J, the gap between germline ends came to 6 bases. The CDR3 length is 13 residues. CDR1 is MRHNA and CDR2 is SNTAGT in the germline V gene. This sequence originates from an adult in good health. J is TRBJ2-3 and V is TRBV6-4; D gene ambiguous. The sequencing used peripheral blood, collected on day 0 of AZD1222 vaccination. This chain's CDR3 is CASSQSSTDTQYF. DNA for the CDR3: TGTGCCAGCAGTCAATCAAGCACAGATACGCAGTATTTT.